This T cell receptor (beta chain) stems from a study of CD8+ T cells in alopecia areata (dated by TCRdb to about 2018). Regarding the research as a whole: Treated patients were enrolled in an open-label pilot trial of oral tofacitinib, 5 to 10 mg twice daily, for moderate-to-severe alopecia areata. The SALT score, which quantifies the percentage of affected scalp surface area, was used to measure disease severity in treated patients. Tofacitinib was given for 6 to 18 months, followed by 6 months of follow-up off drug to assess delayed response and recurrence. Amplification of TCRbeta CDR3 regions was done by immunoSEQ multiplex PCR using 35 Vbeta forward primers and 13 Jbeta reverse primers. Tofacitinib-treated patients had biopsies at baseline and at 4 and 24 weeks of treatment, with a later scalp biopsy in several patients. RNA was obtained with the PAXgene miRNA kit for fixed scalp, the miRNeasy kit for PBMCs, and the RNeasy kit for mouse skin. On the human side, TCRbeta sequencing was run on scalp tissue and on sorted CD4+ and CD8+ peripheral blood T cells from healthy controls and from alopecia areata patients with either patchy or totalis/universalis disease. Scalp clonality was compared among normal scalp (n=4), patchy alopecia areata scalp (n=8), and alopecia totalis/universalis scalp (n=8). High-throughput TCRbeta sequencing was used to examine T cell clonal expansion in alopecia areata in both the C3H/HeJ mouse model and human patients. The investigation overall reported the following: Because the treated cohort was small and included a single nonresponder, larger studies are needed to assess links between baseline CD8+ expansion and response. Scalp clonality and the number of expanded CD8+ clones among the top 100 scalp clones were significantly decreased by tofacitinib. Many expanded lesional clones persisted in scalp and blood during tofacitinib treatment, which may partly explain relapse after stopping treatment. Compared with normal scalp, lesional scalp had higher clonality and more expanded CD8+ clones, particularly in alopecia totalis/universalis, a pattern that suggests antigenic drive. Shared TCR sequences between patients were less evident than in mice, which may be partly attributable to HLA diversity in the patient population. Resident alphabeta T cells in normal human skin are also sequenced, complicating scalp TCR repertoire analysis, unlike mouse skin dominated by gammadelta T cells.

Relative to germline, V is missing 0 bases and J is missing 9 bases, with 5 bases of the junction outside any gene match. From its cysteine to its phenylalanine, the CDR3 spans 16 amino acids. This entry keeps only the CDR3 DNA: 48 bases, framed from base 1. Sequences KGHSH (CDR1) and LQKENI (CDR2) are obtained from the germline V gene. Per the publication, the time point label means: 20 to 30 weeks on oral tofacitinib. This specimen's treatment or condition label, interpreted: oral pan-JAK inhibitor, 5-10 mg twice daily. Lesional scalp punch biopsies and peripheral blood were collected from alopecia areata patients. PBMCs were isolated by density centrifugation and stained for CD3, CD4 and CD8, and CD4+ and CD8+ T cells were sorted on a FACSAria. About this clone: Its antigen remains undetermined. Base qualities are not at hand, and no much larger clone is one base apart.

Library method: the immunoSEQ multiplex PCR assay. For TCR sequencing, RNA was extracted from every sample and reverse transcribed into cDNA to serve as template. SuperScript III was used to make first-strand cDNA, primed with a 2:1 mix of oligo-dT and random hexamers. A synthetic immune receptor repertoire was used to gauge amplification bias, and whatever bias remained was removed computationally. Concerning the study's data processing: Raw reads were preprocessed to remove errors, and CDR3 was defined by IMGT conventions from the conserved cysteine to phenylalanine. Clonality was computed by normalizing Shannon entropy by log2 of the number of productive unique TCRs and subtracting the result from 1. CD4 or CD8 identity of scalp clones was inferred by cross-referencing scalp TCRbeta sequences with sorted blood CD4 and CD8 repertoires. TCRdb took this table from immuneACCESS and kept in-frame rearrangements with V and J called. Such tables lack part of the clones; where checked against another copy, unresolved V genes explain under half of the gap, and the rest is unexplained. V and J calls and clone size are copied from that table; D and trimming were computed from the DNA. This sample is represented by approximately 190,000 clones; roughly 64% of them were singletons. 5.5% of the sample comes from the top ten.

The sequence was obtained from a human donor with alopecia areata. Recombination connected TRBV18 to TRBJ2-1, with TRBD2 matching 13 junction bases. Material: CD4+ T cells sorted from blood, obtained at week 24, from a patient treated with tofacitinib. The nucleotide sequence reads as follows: TGTGCCAGCTCACCACCGGGACTAGCGGGAAGGGGTGAGCAGTTCTTC. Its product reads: CASSPPGLAGRGEQFF.